These 9 T cell receptor beta chains originate from one sample sequenced in a study of PD-L1 blockade in urothelial cancer. Profiling relied on immunoSEQ multiplex PCR, and the TCRdb table lists in-frame clones only, not all of them. The sample contains almost 30,000 clones, about 90% of which appear only once. Here the sequenced sample was PBMCs, taken around atezolizumab (anti-PD-L1) treatment. Receptors were obtained from a man in his fifties or sixties with urothelial cancer.

V is TRBV19 and J is TRBJ2-1, with D tentatively TRBD2 (5 bases). V shed 5 bases and J shed 5 bases, with 19 bases lying between them. The CDR3 runs 16 residues. From germline, CDR1 is LNHDA and CDR2 SQIVND (reference sequence). The CDR3 DNA reads TGTGCCAGTAGTTGGACTGCCGGCCCCCTTAACAATGAGCAGTTCTTC. Translation gives CASSWTAGPLNNEQFF.

This chain uses TRBV4-2 with TRBJ2-5; 8 bases fit TRBD2. Unmatched junction bases numbered 5, after V lost 1 base and J lost 1 base. This CDR3 contains 16 residues. The germline CDR1 and CDR2 sequences are LGHNA and YNFKEQ. The CDR3 is CASSQVVAGTQETQYF. The CDR3 DNA follows: TGTGCCAGCAGCCAAGTAGTAGCGGGAACCCAAGAGACCCAGTACTTC.

This clone was seen more than once but under ten times. This chain uses TRBV5-6 with TRBJ1-2, with D hard to call. Germline assignment: CDR1 SGHDT and CDR2 YYEEEE. The CDR3 spans 12 residues. Trimming took 4 bases from V and 3 from J, leaving 7 bases between them. CDR3 sequence (DNA): TGTGCCAGCAGCGGGCTTGACTATGGCTACACCTTC. This encodes CASSGLDYGYTF.

The V and J genes are TRBV19 and TRBJ2-3, with 7 bases that match TRBD1. Germline CDR1 reads LNHDA; CDR2 reads SQIVND (reference sequence). Trimming cost V 6 bases and J 2 bases; bases outside gene matches: 8. CDR3 length: 15 residues. Written as DNA, the CDR3 is TGTGCCAGTAGGGTCCCGGGACAGATCACAGATACGCAGTATTTT. This codes for CASRVPGQITDTQYF. Variable domain in full (rest from reference TRBV19 and TRBJ2-3): DGGITQSPKYLFRKEGQNVTLSCEQNLNHDAMYWYRQDPGQGLRLIYYSQIVNDFQKGDIAEGYSVSREKKESFPLTVTSAQKNPTAFYLCASRVPGQITDTQYFGPGTRLTVL.

This chain links TRBV5-5 with TRBJ2-3, with 9 bases that match TRBD2. The CDR3 extends over 16 amino acids. The trim removed 4 bases at V and 2 bases at J, leaving 8 bases unmatched. The germline gives CDR1 SGHKS, CDR2 YYEKEE (reference sequence). Here the CDR3 DNA reads TGTGCCAGCAGCCTGGGACTAGCCGCAAACACAGATACGCAGTATTTT. This translates into CASSLGLAANTDTQYF. Full variable domain (outside the CDR3, taken from reference TRBV5-5 and TRBJ2-3): DAGVTQSPTHLIKTRGQQVTLRCSPISGHKSVSWYQQVLGQGPQFIFQYYEKEERGRGNFPDRFSARQFPNYSSELNVNALLLGDSALYLCASSLGLAANTDTQYFGPGTRLTVL.

The gene calls are TRBV7-2 and TRBJ1-5, with no clear D. The CDR3 contains 15 residues. Germline CDR1 reads SGHTA; CDR2 reads FQGNSA. V was cut by 1 base and J by 0 bases, with 7 bases left in between. CDR3 DNA: TGTGCCAGCAGCTTAGTCGGCGGTAGCAATCAGCCCCAGCATTTT. Translating gives CASSLVGGSNQPQHF.

The chain recombines TRBV5-5 with TRBJ2-7; D possibly corresponds to TRBD1 (5 bases). The germline V and J ends were trimmed by 2 bases and 7 bases, with 19 bases remaining between them. The CDR3 length is 15 residues. Germline loops: CDR1 SGHKS, CDR2 YYEKEE (reference sequence). The CDR3 DNA reads as TGTGCCAGCAGCTTATACCGGACACCCTCTAGGGAGCAGTACTTC. Protein: CASSLYRTPSREQYF.

This rearrangement joins TRBV29-1 to TRBJ2-3; D might be TRBD2 (5 bases). The CDR3 has 12 residues. V was shortened by 4 bases and J by 7 bases, with 12 bases between the two germline ends. CDR1 SQVTM and CDR2 ANQGSEA come from the germline V gene. The CDR3 region is CSVAVGVHTQYF. In DNA, the CDR3 is TGCAGCGTTGCCGTCGGGGTCCATACGCAGTATTTT.

The chain couples TRBV29-1 to TRBJ2-7; no firm D call. V was pared by 6 bases and J by 2 bases, with 11 bases between. The CDR3 runs 12 residues. CDR1 and CDR2 (germline): SQVTM, ANQGSEA. The CDR3: CSVYFQAYEQYF. CDR3 bases: TGCAGCGTCTACTTCCAGGCCTACGAGCAGTACTTC.